The clone carrying this TCR beta chain was seen only a few times. Its specificity is not known. Each CDR3 protein gets one entry after TCRdb re-called the 5' RACE reads with MiXCR. Altogether some 300,000 distinct CDR3 sequences are present, approximately 3.8% being singletons, with the ten largest covering around 24%. In germline, CDR1 is SGHRS, CDR2 YFSETQ. V lost 6 bases to trimming and J lost 3 bases, with 12 bases between them. The CDR3 runs 13 residues. This entry is derived from a study of T cells after yellow fever vaccination. Study-level points and caveats: Contaminating bulk clonotypes could be abundant in FACS-sorted repertoires. Reappearing after the booster were most of the clones from primary vaccination (around 95% CD4, approximately 86% CD8). When the response was secondary, it was weaker but reached its peak faster, day 5 versus 15. Overlap between CD4 and CD8 compartments was detected for a small share of clonotypes.

This clonotype originated in a man aged 18 to 29 who received the YFV17D yellow fever vaccine. The rearrangement uses TRBV5-1 and TRBJ1-1, with D uncertain. The specimen comprised PBMCs, sampled on the day of the yellow fever booster vaccination. The CDR3 region is CASKGWKDTEAFF. As DNA, the CDR3 is TGCGCCAGCAAAGGATGGAAAGACACTGAAGCTTTCTTT.